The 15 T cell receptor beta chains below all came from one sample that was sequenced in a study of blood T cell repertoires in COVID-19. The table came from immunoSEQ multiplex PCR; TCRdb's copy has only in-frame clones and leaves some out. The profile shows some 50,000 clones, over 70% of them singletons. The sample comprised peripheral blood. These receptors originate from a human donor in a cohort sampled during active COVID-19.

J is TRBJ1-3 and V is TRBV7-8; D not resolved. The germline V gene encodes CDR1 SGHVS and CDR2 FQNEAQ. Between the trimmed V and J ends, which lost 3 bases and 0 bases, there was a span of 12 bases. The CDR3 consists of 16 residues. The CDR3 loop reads CASSFLGGTSGNTIYF. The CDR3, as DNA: TGTGCCAGCAGCTTTCTAGGAGGAACCTCTGGAAACACCATATATTTT.

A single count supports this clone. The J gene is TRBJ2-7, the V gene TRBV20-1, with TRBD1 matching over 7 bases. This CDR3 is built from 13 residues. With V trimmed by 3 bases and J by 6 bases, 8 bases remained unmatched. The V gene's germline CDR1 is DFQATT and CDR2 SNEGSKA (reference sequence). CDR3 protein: CSASGDRATEQYF. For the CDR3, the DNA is TGCAGTGCTAGTGGAGACAGGGCAACCGAGCAGTACTTC.

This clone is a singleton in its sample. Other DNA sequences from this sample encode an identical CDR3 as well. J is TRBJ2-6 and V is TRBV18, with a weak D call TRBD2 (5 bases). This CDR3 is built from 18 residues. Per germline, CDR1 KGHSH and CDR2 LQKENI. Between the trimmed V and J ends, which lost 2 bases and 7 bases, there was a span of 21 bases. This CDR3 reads CASSPSRAGLLRANVLTF. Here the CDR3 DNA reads TGTGCCAGCTCACCATCACGGGCGGGTCTCCTCCGAGCCAACGTCCTGACTTTC.

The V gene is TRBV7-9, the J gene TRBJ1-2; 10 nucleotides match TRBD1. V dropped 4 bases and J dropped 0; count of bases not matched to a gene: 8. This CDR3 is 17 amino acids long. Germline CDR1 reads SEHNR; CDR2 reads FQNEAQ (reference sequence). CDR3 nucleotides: TGTGCCAGCAGCTCTCGGGACAGGGGCCCTACTAACTATGGCTACACCTTC. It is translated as CASSSRDRGPTNYGYTF.

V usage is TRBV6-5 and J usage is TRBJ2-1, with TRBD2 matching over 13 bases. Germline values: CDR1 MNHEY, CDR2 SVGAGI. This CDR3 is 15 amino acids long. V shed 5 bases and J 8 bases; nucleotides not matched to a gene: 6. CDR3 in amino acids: CASSQTSGGAHEQFF. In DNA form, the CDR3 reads TGTGCCAGCAGTCAAACTAGCGGGGGGGCCCATGAGCAGTTCTTC.

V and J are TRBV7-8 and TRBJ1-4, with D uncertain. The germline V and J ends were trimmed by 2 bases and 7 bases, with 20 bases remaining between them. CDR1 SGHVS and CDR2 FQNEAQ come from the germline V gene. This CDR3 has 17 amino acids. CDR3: CASSLMRVQLPGEKLFF. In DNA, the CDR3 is TGTGCCAGCAGCTTAATGAGGGTTCAACTTCCAGGTGAAAAACTGTTTTTT.

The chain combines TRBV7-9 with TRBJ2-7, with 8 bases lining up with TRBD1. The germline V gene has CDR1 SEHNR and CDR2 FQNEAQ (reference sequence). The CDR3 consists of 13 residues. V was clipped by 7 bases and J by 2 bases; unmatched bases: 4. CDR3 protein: CASNLDRAYEQYF. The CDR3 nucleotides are TGTGCCAGCAACTTGGACAGGGCCTACGAGCAGTACTTC. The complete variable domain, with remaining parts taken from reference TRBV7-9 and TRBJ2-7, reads DTGVSQNPRHKITKRGQNVTFRCDPISEHNRLYWYRQTLGQGPEFLTYFQNEAQLEKSRLLSDRFSAERPKGSFSTLEIQRTEQGDSAMYLCASNLDRAYEQYFGPGTRLTVT.

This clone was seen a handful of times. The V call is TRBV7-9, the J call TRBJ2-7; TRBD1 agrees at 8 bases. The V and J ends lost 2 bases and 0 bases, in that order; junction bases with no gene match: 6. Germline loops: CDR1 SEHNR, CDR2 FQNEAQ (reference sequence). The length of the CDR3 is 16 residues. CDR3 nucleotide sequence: TGTGCCAGCAGCTTAAGGAGGGGGACAGGCTCCTACGAGCAGTACTTC. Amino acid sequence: CASSLRRGTGSYEQYF.

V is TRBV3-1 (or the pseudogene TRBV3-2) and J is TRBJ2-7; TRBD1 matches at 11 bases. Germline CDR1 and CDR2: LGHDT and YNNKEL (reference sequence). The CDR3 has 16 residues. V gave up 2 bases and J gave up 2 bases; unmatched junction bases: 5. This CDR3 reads CASSQPGQGDPYEQYF. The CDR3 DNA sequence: TGTGCCAGCAGCCAACCGGGACAGGGGGATCCCTACGAGCAGTACTTC.

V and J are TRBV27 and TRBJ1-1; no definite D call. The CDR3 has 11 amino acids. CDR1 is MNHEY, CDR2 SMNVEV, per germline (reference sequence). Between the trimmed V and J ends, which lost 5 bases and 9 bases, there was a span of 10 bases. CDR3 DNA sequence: TGTGCCAGCAGTGCCAAACATAAAGCTTTCTTT. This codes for CASSAKHKAFF.

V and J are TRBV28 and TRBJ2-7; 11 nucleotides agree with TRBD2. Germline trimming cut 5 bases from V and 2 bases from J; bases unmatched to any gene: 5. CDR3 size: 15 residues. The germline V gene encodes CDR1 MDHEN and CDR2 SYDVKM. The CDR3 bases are TGTGCCAGCAGTATTATAGCGGGAGGGCCCTACGAGCAGTACTTC. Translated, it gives CASSIIAGGPYEQYF.

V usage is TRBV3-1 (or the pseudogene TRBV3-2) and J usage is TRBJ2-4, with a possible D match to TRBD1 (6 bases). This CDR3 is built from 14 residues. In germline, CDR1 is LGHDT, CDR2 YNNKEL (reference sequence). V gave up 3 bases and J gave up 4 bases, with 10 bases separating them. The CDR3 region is CASSHGQGKNIQYF. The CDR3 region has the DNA TGTGCCAGCAGCCATGGCCAGGGGAAAAACATTCAGTACTTC.

CDR3 sequence (DNA): TGCAGCGTTGTCTCCGGACAGGGGATCGTTCCCTATGGCTACACCTTC. Protein sequence: CSVVSGQGIVPYGYTF. The chain uses TRBV29-1 and TRBJ1-2; 9 bases agree with TRBD1. The CDR3 spans 16 residues. The germline CDR1 and CDR2 sequences are SQVTM and ANQGSEA. The ends lost 4 bases at V and 4 bases at J; junction bases unmatched: 13.

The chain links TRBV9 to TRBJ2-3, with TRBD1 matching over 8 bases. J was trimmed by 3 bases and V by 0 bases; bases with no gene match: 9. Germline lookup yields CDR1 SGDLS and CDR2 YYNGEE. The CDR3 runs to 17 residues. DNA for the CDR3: TGTGCCAGCAGCGTAGAACTCCCGGGGACAGGTACAGATACGCAGTATTTT. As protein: CASSVELPGTGTDTQYF.

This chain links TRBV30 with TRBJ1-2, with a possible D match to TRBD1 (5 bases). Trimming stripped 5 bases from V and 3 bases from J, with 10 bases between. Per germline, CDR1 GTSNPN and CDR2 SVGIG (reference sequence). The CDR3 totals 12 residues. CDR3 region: CAWVTGHYGYTF. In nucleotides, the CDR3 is TGTGCCTGGGTCACAGGTCACTATGGCTACACCTTC.